This TCR beta chain was sequenced in a study of blood T cell repertoires in COVID-19. Looking at the study overall: Sample material is recorded as cDNA or gDNA derived from T cells, B-cell-depleted T cells, or PBMCs.

This CDR3 is built from 12 residues. Trimming removed 3 bases from V and 6 bases from J, with 9 bases in between. CDR1 KGHSH and CDR2 LQKENI come from the germline V gene. The repertoire was sequenced with immunoSEQ multiplex PCR; TCRdb's copy has only in-frame clones and lacks some. This sample has approximately 260,000 clones, with about 80% found just once. Material: peripheral blood. The clonotype originates from a woman aged 80 or over with acute or convalescent COVID-19. This chain joins TRBV18 and TRBJ2-7, with TRBD2 as a possible D gene (5 bases). CDR3 nucleotide sequence: TGTGCCAGCTCACCCTCCAGCGGCGAGCAGTACTTC. Its protein is CASSPSSGEQYF.